This T cell receptor beta chain was identified in a study of T cell responses to AZD1222 COVID-19 vaccine. Only in-frame clones appear in the TCRdb table, and some are missing; sequencing was by immunoSEQ multiplex PCR. The repertoire holds around 160,000 clones, with around 92% as singletons. The germline V gene has CDR1 SGDLS and CDR2 YYNGEE. CDR3 size: 15 residues. The rearrangement uses TRBV9 and TRBJ1-3; TRBD1 might be the D (6 bases). Here the sequenced sample was peripheral blood, taken 28 days after the second AZD1222 dose. The source is an adult who received the AZD1222 COVID-19 vaccine. The CDR3 coding sequence is TGTCCTTCCTCGGGACAAGCTTGCTCTGGAAACACCATATATTTT. Translation: CPSSGQACSGNTIYF.